This TCR beta chain was sequenced for a study of CD8+CD57+ T cells in acquired aplastic anemia. Findings and limits, study-wide: Controls and patients did not differ significantly in CD8+ Simpson's diversity.

In its sample, this clonotype was seen many times. As yet, its antigen is unknown. Researchers used genomic DNA as the template to profile TCR beta VDJ and CDR3. TCRdb itself ran the reads through MiXCR, one entry per CDR3 protein. The top ten clones hold 6.5% to 10% of a sample with 250,000 to 350,000 distinct CDR3 sequences, 55% to 60% of them seen once. The ends were cut back, 5 bases at V and 0 bases at J, with 8 bases in the middle. The CDR3 contains 15 residues. The sequencing input was sorted CD4+, CD8+, or CD8+CD57+ T cells (not recorded which) from PBMCs. The sequence derives from a human donor with severe aplastic anemia or a healthy control (not recorded which). The chain has TRBV12-3 or TRBV12-4 and TRBJ2-6; the D gene is possibly TRBD1 (5 bases). The CDR3 spells CASSGRGSGANVLTF. CDR3 in DNA: TGTGCCAGCAGTGGAAGGGGCTCTGGGGCCAACGTCCTGACTTTC.